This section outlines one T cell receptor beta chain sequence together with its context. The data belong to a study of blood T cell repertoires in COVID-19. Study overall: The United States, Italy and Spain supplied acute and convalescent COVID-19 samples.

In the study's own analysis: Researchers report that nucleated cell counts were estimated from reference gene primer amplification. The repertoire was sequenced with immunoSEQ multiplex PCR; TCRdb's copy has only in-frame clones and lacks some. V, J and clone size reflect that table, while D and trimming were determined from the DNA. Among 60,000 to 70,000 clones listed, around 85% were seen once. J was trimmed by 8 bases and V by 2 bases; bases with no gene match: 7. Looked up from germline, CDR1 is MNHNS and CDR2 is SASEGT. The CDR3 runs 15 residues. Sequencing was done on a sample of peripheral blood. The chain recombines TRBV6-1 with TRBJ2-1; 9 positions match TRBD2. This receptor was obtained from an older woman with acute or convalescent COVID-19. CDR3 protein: CASSELASGAYEQFF. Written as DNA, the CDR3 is TGTGCCAGCAGTGAATTGGCTAGCGGGGCCTATGAGCAGTTCTTC.